This TCR beta chain is drawn from a study of blood T cells in healthy people across ages. Study-level information: Researchers report that template switching captured about one barcoded beta molecule per two T cells.

The authors ran a second PCR of 7 to 11 cycles using a sample-barcoded 5' primer and a J-beta primer mix. TCRdb called the 5' RACE reads again in MiXCR, with one record for every CDR3 protein. The sample consists of about 1.5 million distinct CDR3 sequences, approximately 43% of them appearing once. Overall study findings and caveats: Compared with aged donors, long-lived donors showed fewer expanded clones, suggesting selection.

The sample holds a few counts of this clonotype. Antigen specificity is unknown. The CDR3 totals 15 residues. V dropped 3 bases and J dropped 7; count of bases not matched to a gene: 12. The germline gives CDR1 SQVTM, CDR2 ANQGSEA. The sequenced sample consisted of blood. V and J are TRBV29-1 and TRBJ2-1; 7 bases map to TRBD2. This clonotype originated in a woman under 30 in good health. Here the CDR3 DNA reads TGCAGCGTTGAGGAAGGATTGGGCGGGGGAAATGAGCAGTTCTTC. Translated, it gives CSVEEGLGGGNEQFF.